This T cell receptor beta chain originates from a study of shared clonotypes between healthy human individuals. Study-wide results and caveats: Specimens sampled were limited to blood, with tissue repertoires likely differing. Sorted-subset sequencing was shown by rarefaction to be incomplete despite large depth.

Several immunoSEQ 96-well plates shared each subset's DNA, each plate a replicate. Method: immunoSEQ multiplex PCR; TCRdb's copy keeps in-frame clones and lacks some. The sample has some 2,100,000 clones, almost 96% seen once. V lost 3 bases to trimming and J lost 3 bases; unmatched junction nucleotides: 12. The CDR3 covers 18 residues. Germline CDR1 is LGHNA and CDR2 is YSLEER. In the case of this clone: As yet, its antigen is unknown.

The sequence derives from a man between 18 and 35 years old in good health. The chain has TRBV4-3 and TRBJ2-2; 8 bases match TRBD1. The sample consisted of naive CD4+ T cells sorted from blood. Described subset: CD45RA+ positively selected. CDR3: CASSQKKQGAKYTGELFF. The CDR3 DNA reads TGCGCCAGCAGCCAGAAGAAGCAGGGGGCGAAGTACACCGGGGAGCTGTTTTTT.